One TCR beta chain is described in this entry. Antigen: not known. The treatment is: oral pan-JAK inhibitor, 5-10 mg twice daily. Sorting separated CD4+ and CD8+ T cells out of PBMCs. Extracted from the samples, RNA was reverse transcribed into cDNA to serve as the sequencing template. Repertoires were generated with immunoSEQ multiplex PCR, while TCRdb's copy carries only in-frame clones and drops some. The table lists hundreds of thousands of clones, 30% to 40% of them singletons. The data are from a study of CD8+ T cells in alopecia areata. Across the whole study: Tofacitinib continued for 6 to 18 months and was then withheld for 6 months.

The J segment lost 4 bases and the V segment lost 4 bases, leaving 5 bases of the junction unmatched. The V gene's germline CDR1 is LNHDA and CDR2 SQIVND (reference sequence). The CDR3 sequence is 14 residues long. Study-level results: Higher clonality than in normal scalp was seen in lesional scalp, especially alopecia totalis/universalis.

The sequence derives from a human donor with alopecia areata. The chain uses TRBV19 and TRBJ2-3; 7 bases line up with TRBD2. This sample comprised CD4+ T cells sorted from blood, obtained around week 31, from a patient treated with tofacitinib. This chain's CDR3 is CASSSGRAADTQYF. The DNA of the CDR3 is TGTGCCAGTAGTAGCGGGAGAGCGGCAGATACGCAGTATTTT.